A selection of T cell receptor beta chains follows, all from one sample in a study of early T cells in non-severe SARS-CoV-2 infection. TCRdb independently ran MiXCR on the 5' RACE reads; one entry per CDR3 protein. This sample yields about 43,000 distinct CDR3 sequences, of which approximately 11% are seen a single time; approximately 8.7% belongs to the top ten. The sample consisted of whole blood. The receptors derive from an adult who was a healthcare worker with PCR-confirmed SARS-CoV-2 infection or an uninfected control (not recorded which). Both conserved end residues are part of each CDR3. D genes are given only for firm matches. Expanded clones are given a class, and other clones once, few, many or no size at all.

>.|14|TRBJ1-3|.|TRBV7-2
CASSAGISGNTIYF
TGTGCCAGCAGCGCCGGGATCTCTGGAAACACCATATATTTT
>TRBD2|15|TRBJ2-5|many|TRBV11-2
CASTLRGGLQETQYF
TGTGCCAGCACCCTCCGGGGGGGCCTCCAAGAGACCCAGTACTTC
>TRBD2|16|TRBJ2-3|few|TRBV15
CATSRGAGGLSDTQYF
TGTGCCACCAGCAGAGGAGCGGGGGGGCTCTCGGATACGCAGTATTTT
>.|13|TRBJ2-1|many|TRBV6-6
CASSPTSHNEQFF
TGTGCCAGCAGCCCCACCTCCCACAATGAGCAGTTCTTC
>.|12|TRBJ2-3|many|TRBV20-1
CSVAGGPDTQYF
TGCAGTGTAGCTGGCGGACCAGATACGCAGTATTTT
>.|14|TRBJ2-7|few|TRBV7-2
CASNPGQGLSEQYF
TGTGCCAGCAACCCCGGACAGGGACTAAGCGAGCAGTACTTC
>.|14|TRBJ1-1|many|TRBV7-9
CASSLALGGWVAFF
TGTGCCAGCAGCTTAGCGCTTGGCGGATGGGTAGCTTTCTTT
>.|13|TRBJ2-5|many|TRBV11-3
CASSSPGQETQYF
TGTGCCAGCAGCTCCCCTGGACAAGAGACCCAGTACTTC
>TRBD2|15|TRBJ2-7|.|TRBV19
CASGLAGGHSYEQYF
TGTGCCAGCGGACTAGCGGGGGGACACTCCTACGAGCAGTACTTC
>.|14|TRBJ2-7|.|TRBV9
CASSVGPGDYEQYF
TGTGCCAGCAGCGTAGGACCCGGCGACTACGAGCAGTACTTC
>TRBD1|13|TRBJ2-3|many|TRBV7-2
CASSLVRQGTQYF
TGTGCCAGCAGCTTAGTCCGACAGGGTACGCAGTATTTT
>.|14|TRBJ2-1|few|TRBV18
CASSQAGSYDEQFF
TGTGCCAGCTCACAGGCGGGGTCCTACGATGAGCAGTTCTTC
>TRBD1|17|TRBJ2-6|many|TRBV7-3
CASSSSGTGYGANVLTF
TGTGCCAGCAGCTCTTCCGGGACAGGGTACGGGGCCAACGTCCTGACTTTC
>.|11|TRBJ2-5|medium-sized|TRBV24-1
CATSLGGTQYF
TGTGCCACCAGTCTAGGCGGGACCCAGTACTTC
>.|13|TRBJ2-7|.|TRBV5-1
CASSLAGRSGQYF
TGCGCCAGCAGCTTGGCAGGACGAAGCGGGCAGTACTTC
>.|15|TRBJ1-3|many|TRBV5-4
CASSLARSSGNTIYF
TGTGCCAGCAGCTTGGCACGATCGTCTGGAAACACCATATATTTT
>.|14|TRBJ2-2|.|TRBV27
CASSSWQNTGDLFF
TGTGCCAGCAGTTCATGGCAGAACACCGGGGACCTGTTTTTT
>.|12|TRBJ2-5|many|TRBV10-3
CATTGNQETQYF
TGTGCCACCACAGGGAACCAAGAGACCCAGTACTTC
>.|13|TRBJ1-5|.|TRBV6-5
CASSRQGNQPQHF
TGTGCCAGCAGTCGTCAGGGGAATCAGCCCCAGCATTTT
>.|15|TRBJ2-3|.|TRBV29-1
CSVGDGDWGTDTQYF
TGCAGCGTTGGGGATGGGGACTGGGGCACAGATACGCAGTATTTT
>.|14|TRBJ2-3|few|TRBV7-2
CASSPLFRTDTQYF
TGTGCCAGCAGCCCCCTGTTTCGCACAGATACGCAGTATTTT
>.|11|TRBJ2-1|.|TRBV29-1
CSVVGRNEQFF
TGCAGCGTTGTGGGGCGCAATGAGCAGTTCTTC
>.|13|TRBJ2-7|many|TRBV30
CAWSAQPPYEQYF
TGTGCCTGGAGTGCACAGCCGCCCTACGAGCAGTACTTC
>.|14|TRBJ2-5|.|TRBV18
CAGSLNRLQETQYF
TGTGCCGGCTCCCTGAACAGGCTACAAGAGACCCAGTACTTC
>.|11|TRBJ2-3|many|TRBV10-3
CAISDTDTQYF
TGTGCCATCAGTGACACAGATACGCAGTATTTT
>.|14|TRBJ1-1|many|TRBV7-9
CASSLAGVNTEAFF
TGTGCCAGCAGCTTAGCTGGCGTGAACACTGAAGCTTTCTTT
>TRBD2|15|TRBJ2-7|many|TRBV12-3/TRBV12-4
CASSFFGGGSYEQYF
TGTGCCAGCAGTTTTTTCGGGGGGGGCTCCTACGAGCAGTACTTC
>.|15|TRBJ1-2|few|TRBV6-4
CASSDTAQALDGYTF
TGTGCCAGCAGTGACACCGCCCAGGCCCTGGACGGCTACACCTTC
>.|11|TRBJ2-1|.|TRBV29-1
CSVTGNNEQFF
TGCAGCGTTACAGGAAACAATGAGCAGTTCTTC
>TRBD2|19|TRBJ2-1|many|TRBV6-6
CASSYSPFGLAGAHNEQFF
TGTGCCAGCAGTTACTCCCCATTTGGACTAGCGGGGGCGCACAATGAGCAGTTCTTC
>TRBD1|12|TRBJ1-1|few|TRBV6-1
CASSHGQVEAFF
TGTGCCAGCAGCCACGGACAGGTAGAAGCTTTCTTT
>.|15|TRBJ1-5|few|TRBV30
CAWSVLLGLTEPQHF
TGTGCCTGGAGTGTACTTTTGGGGTTGACGGAGCCCCAGCATTTT
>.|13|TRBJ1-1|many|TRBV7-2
CASSLVAGYEAFF
TGTGCCAGCAGCTTAGTGGCGGGCTATGAAGCTTTCTTT
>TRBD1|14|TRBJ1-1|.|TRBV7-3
CASSLMGTDTEAFF
TGTGCCAGCAGCTTAATGGGGACAGACACTGAAGCTTTCTTT
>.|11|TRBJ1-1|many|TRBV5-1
CASSLGTEDFF
TGCGCCAGCAGCTTGGGGACAGAAGATTTCTTT
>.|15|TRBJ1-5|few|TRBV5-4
CASSTGGDFNQPQHF
TGTGCCAGCAGCACGGGTGGGGATTTCAATCAGCCCCAGCATTTT
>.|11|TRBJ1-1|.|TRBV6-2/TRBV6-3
CASSGNTEAFF
TGTGCCAGCAGTGGGAACACTGAAGCTTTCTTT
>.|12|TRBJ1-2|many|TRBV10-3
CAINSIYYGYTF
TGTGCCATCAATTCCATTTACTATGGCTACACCTTC
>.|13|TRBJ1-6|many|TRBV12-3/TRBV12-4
CASSFDPNSPLHF
TGTGCCAGCAGCTTCGACCCTAATTCACCCCTCCACTTT
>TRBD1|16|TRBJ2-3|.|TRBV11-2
CASSLVGQGGSDTQYF
TGTGCCAGCAGCTTAGTGGGACAGGGGGGTTCAGATACGCAGTATTTT
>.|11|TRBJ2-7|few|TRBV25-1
CASSLRGEQYF
TGTGCCAGCAGCTTAAGGGGCGAGCAGTACTTC
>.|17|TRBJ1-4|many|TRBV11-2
CASSLDGHRATNEKLFF
TGTGCCAGCAGCTTAGATGGGCACAGAGCCACTAATGAAAAACTGTTTTTT
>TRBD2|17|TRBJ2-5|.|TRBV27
CASSLSWRGGRGETQYF
TGTGCCAGCAGTTTATCGTGGCGGGGGGGCCGAGGAGAGACCCAGTACTTC
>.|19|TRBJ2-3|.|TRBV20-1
CSADLPRLLRVDGTDTQYF
TGCAGTGCCGACCTTCCCCGGTTGTTGCGTGTCGATGGCACAGATACGCAGTATTTT
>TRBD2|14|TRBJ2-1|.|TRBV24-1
CATRPSGGYNEQFF
TGTGCCACCAGGCCTAGCGGGGGTTACAATGAGCAGTTCTTC
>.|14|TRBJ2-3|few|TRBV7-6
CASSLTGSTDTQYF
TGTGCCAGCAGTTTGACGGGGAGCACAGATACGCAGTATTTT
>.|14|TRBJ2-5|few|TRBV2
CASSEDSGGQTQYF
TGTGCCAGCAGCGAGGACAGTGGGGGGCAGACCCAGTACTTC
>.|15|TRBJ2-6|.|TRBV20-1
CSARDTGTGANVLTF
TGCAGTGCTAGAGATACTGGGACTGGGGCCAACGTCCTGACTTTC